These 17 T cell receptor beta chains came from one sample sequenced in a study of T cell responses to AZD1222 COVID-19 vaccine. The data were produced by immunoSEQ multiplex PCR, yet TCRdb's version contains in-frame clones alone and is incomplete. The sample holds about 190,000 clones, about 94% seen once. The sample consisted of peripheral blood, taken on day 0 of AZD1222 vaccination. All receptors derive from an adult in good health.

This clone was recorded once. This chain links TRBV27 with TRBJ1-4; TRBD1 matches 7 bases. The CDR3 extends over 20 amino acids. Germline values: CDR1 MNHEY, CDR2 SMNVEV (reference sequence). The V segment lost 3 bases and the J segment 0 bases; nucleotides outside the gene matches: 16. The CDR3 region is CASSLFDRAARDATNEKLFF. CDR3 coding DNA: TGTGCCAGCAGTTTGTTCGACAGGGCTGCGAGGGACGCAACTAATGAAAAACTGTTTTTT.

The rearrangement joins TRBV10-3 to TRBJ1-4, with D uncertain. The germline V and J ends were trimmed by 0 bases and 6 bases, with 14 bases remaining between them. This CDR3 has 16 amino acids. The germline CDR1 and CDR2 sequences are ENHRY and SYGVKD. Written as DNA, the CDR3 is TGTGCCATCAGTGAGTCGATTCGCGCCGGGGATGAAAAACTGTTTTTT. This sequence encodes CAISESIRAGDEKLFF.

CDR3 region: CASSQVGGSTDTQYF. The DNA for the CDR3 is TGTGCCAGCAGCCAAGTGGGGGGGAGCACAGATACGCAGTATTTT. The chain has TRBV14 and TRBJ2-3; 7 bases match TRBD2. Trimming at V came to 1 base and at J to 0 bases, leaving 1 base not matched to a gene. Germline CDR1 is SGHDN and CDR2 is FVKESK. This CDR3 has 15 residues. The full variable domain, completed using reference TRBV14 and TRBJ2-3, is EAGVTQFPSHSVIEKGQTVTLRCDPISGHDNLYWYRRVMGKEIKFLLHFVKESKQDESGMPNNRFLAERTGGTYSTLKVQPAELEDSGVYFCASSQVGGSTDTQYFGPGTRLTVL.

The chain combines TRBV7-3 with TRBJ2-5; D tentatively reads TRBD1 or TRBD2 (5 bases each). Germline CDR1 SGHTA, CDR2 FQGTGA. The CDR3 totals 13 residues. V lost 5 bases and J lost 5, with 12 bases in between. In DNA form, the CDR3 reads TGTGCCAGCAGCCCCGGGGCCATGGAGACCCAGTACTTC. Protein product: CASSPGAMETQYF.

This clone appeared once. The gene calls are TRBV5-5 and TRBJ2-7; D unresolved. V shed 6 bases and J shed 0 bases, with 7 bases lying between them. This CDR3 has 12 residues. The germline V gene has CDR1 SGHKS and CDR2 YYEKEE (reference sequence). In nucleotides, the CDR3 is TGTGCCAGCAACTTCTACTCCTACGAGCAGTACTTC. It yields the protein CASNFYSYEQYF. The variable domain in full, with the rest retrieved from reference TRBV5-5 and TRBJ2-7, is DAGVTQSPTHLIKTRGQQVTLRCSPISGHKSVSWYQQVLGQGPQFIFQYYEKEERGRGNFPDRFSARQFPNYSSELNVNALLLGDSALYLCASNFYSYEQYFGPGTRLTVT.

This chain uses TRBV19 with TRBJ1-2; 8 bases are a match to TRBD1. The V gene's germline CDR1 is LNHDA and CDR2 SQIVND (reference sequence). The CDR3 is 13 amino acids. The trim removed 6 bases at V and 2 bases at J, leaving 2 bases unmatched. The CDR3 is CASSRTGNYGYTF. The DNA of the CDR3 is TGTGCCAGTAGCCGGACAGGGAACTATGGCTACACCTTC.

The V and J genes are TRBV5-3 and TRBJ2-7; D is uncertain. TRBV5-3 is given ORF status, its function remaining uncertain. Trimming pared 4 bases from V and 5 bases from J, leaving 16 bases between. The CDR3 has 14 amino acids. The CDR3 sequence: CARSLVLPVHEQYF. The DNA for the CDR3 is TGTGCCAGAAGCCTAGTCCTTCCTGTCCACGAGCAGTACTTC.

The chain links TRBV11-3 to TRBJ2-1; D may be TRBD1 or TRBD2 (5 bases each). CDR1 and CDR2 (germline): SGHNT, YENEEA. The CDR3 length is 16 residues. Trimming removed 1 base at V and 1 base at J, with 11 bases between. This CDR3 reads CASSLGDEGSYNEQFF. The CDR3, as DNA: TGTGCCAGCAGCTTAGGAGACGAGGGGTCCTACAATGAGCAGTTCTTC.

The chain recombines TRBV4-3 with TRBJ2-1; D is unresolved. Trimming removed 0 bases from V and 0 bases from J, with 12 bases in between. The CDR3 is 17 residues long. Germline lookup yields CDR1 LGHNA and CDR2 YSLEER. In nucleotides, the CDR3 is TGCGCCAGCAGCCAAGAACGGTTAACCTCCTCCTACAATGAGCAGTTCTTC. Amino acid sequence: CASSQERLTSSYNEQFF.

This clone is a singleton in its sample. This chain joins TRBV28 and TRBJ1-6; D is uncertain. V lost 5 bases and J 14 bases, leaving 16 bases between the germline ends. The CDR3 has 13 amino acids. CDR1 MDHEN and CDR2 SYDVKM come from the germline V gene. The CDR3, as DNA: TGTGCCAGCAGTCTTCCGAGCCTGTCAACCCTCCACTTT. It is translated as CASSLPSLSTLHF.

The chain employs TRBV28 and TRBJ1-4; D is undetermined. Looked up from germline, CDR1 is MDHEN and CDR2 is SYDVKM. Trimming took off 6 bases at V and 8 bases at J, with 10 bases between the two ends. The CDR3 totals 12 residues. CDR3 protein: CASRRNLEKLFF. The CDR3 nucleotides are TGTGCCAGCAGGAGAAATCTCGAAAAACTGTTTTTT.

The chain carries TRBV15 and TRBJ2-3, with no clear D. The CDR3 contains 13 residues. Trimming took off 3 bases at V and 2 bases at J, with 6 bases between the two ends. The germline V gene has CDR1 LNHNV and CDR2 YYDKDF (reference sequence). CDR3 protein: CATSRGYTDTQYF. The DNA for the CDR3 is TGTGCCACCAGCAGGGGGTACACAGATACGCAGTATTTT.

The chain joins TRBV6-5 to TRBJ2-3; D is unclear. The V gene's germline CDR1 is MNHEY and CDR2 SVGAGI. CDR3 length: 14 residues. Trimming pared 11 bases from V and 5 bases from J, leaving 20 bases between. CDR3 bases: TGTGCCTTTCTGAGACAAACCCAACAAGATACGCAGTATTTT. It translates to CAFLRQTQQDTQYF.

This rearrangement joins TRBV4-3 to TRBJ2-1, with a weak D call TRBD2 (6 bases). The germline V and J ends were trimmed by 1 base and 2 bases, with 9 bases remaining between them. The germline V gene has CDR1 LGHNA and CDR2 YSLEER. The CDR3 consists of 15 residues. CDR3 sequence: CASSQGLGTYNEQFF. The CDR3 bases are TGCGCCAGCAGCCAAGGACTAGGAACCTACAATGAGCAGTTCTTC.

The J gene is TRBJ2-1, the V gene TRBV19; 12 bases align to TRBD2. The CDR3 loop spans 13 amino acids. With V trimmed by 4 bases and J by 10 bases, 2 bases remained unmatched. Germline assignment: CDR1 LNHDA and CDR2 SQIVND (reference sequence). This CDR3 reads CASSSLAGGEQFF. The CDR3 nucleotides are TGTGCCAGTAGTAGTCTAGCGGGAGGGGAGCAGTTCTTC.

The genes are TRBV7-6 and TRBJ2-5; 7 positions agree with TRBD1. Germline V gives CDR1 SGHVS, CDR2 FNYEAQ. This CDR3 is built from 15 residues. Unmatched junction bases numbered 8, after V lost 5 bases and J lost 2 bases. CDR3: CASSPGDSSQETQYF. CDR3 nucleotides: TGTGCCAGCAGCCCCGGGGACAGCTCACAAGAGACCCAGTACTTC.

The chain combines TRBV5-1 with TRBJ1-1; TRBD1 agrees at 10 bases. V lost 4 bases, J lost 6 bases, and 6 bases stayed unmatched. Germline CDR1 is SGHRS and CDR2 is YFSETQ. This CDR3 has 14 amino acids. As DNA, the CDR3 is TGCGCCAGCAGCCCCGGGACAGGGGCGTCTGAAGCTTTCTTT. Translating it yields CASSPGTGASEAFF.